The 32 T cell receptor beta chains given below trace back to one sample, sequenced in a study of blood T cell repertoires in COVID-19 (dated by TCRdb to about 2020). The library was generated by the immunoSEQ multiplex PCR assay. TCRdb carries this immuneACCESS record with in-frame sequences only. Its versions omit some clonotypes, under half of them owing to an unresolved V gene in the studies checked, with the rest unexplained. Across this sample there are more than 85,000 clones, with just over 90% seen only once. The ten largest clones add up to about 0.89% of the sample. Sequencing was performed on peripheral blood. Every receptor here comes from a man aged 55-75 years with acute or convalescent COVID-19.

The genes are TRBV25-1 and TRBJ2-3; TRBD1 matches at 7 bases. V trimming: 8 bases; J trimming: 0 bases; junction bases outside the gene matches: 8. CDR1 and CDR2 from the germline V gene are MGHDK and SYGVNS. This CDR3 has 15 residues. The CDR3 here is CASVPGGWSTDTQYF. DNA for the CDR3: TGTGCCAGCGTGCCAGGGGGATGGAGCACAGATACGCAGTATTTT.

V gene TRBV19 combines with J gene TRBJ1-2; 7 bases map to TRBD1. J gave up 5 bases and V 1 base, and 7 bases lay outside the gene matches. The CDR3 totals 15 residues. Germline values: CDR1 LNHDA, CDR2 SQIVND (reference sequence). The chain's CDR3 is CASSIGTGESYGYTF. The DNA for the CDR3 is TGTGCCAGTAGTATAGGAACAGGGGAATCTTATGGCTACACCTTC.

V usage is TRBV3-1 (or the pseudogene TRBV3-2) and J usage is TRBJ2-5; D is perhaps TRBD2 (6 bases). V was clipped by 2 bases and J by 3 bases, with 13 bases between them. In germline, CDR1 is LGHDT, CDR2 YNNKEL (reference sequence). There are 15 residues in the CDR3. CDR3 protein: CASSQPRGGKETQYF. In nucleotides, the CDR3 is TGTGCCAGCAGCCAACCCCGTGGCGGGAAAGAGACCCAGTACTTC.

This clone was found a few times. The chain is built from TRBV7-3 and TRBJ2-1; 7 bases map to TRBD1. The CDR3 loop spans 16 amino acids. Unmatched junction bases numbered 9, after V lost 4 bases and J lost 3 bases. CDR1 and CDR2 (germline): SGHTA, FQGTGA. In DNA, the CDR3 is TGTGCCAGCAGCTCCCAGCCGGGACAGCACTACAATGAGCAGTTCTTC. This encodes CASSSQPGQHYNEQFF.

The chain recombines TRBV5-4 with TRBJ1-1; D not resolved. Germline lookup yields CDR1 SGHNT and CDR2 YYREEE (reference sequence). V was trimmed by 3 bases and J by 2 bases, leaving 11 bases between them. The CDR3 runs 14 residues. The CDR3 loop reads CASSSARTNTEAFF. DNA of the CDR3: TGTGCCAGCAGCTCGGCCAGGACTAACACTGAAGCTTTCTTT. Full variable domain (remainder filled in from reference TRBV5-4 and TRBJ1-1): ETGVTQSPTHLIKTRGQQVTLRCSSQSGHNTVSWYQQALGQGPQFIFQYYREEENGRGNFPPRFSGLQFPNYSSELNVNALELDDSALYLCASSSARTNTEAFFGQGTRLTVV.

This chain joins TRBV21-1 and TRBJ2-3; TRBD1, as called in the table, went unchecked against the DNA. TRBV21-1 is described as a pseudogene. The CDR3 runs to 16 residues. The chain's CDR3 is CASSGCRTLSTDTQYF. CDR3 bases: TGTGCCAGCAGCGGATGCCGGACATTGAGCACAGATACGCAGTATTTT.

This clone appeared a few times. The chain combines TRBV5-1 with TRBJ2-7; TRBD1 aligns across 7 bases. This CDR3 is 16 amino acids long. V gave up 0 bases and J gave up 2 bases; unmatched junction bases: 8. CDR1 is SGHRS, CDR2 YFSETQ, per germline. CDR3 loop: CASSLEGAGTPYEQYF. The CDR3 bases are TGCGCCAGCAGCTTGGAGGGGGCAGGTACACCCTACGAGCAGTACTTC.

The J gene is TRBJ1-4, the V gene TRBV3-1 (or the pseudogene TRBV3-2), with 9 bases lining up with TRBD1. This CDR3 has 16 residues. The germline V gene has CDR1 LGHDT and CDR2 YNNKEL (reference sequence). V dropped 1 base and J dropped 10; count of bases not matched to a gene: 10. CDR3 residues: CASSQASGQGLGKLFF. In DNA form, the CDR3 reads TGTGCCAGCAGCCAAGCCTCGGGACAGGGACTTGGAAAACTGTTTTTT.

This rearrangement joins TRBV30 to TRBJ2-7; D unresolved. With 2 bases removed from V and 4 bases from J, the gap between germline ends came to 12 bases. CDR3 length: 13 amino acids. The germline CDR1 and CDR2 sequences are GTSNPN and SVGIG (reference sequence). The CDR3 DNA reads TGTGCCTGGAGTCCCCCTGAGCCGTACGAGCAGTACTTC. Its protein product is CAWSPPEPYEQYF.

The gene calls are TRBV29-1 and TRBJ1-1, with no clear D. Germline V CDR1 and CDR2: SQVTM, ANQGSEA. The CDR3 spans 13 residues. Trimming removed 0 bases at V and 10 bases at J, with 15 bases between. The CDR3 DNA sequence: TGCAGCGTTGAAGATTATTACGGGATTGGAGCTTTCTTT. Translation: CSVEDYYGIGAFF. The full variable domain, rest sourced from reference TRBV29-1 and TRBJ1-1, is SAVISQKPSRDICQRGTSLTIQCQVDSQVTMMFWYRQQPGQSLTLIATANQGSEATYESGFVIDKFPISRPNLTFSTLTVSNMSPEDSSIYLCSVEDYYGIGAFFGQGTRLTVV.

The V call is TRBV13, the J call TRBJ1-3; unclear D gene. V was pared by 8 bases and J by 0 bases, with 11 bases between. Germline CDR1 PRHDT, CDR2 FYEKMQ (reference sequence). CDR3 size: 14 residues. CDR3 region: CASGLGFSGNTIYF. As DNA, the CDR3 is TGTGCCAGCGGACTGGGGTTCTCTGGAAACACCATATATTTT.

For the CDR3, the DNA is TGTGCCAGCAGCTTAGAACAGGGTACCGGGGAGCTGTTTTTT. Translated: CASSLEQGTGELFF. V usage is TRBV7-2 and J usage is TRBJ2-2; D may be TRBD1 (6 bases). This CDR3 region has 14 residues. Trimming shortened V by 1 base and J by 5 bases, and 8 bases separated the two germline ends. CDR1 is SGHTA and CDR2 is FQGNSA in the germline V gene.

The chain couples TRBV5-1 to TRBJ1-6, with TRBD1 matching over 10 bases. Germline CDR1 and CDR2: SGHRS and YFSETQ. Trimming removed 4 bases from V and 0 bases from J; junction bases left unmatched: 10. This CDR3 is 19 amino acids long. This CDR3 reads CASSAGTGERGSYNSPLHF. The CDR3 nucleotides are TGCGCCAGCAGCGCCGGGACAGGGGAAAGGGGCTCCTATAATTCACCCCTCCACTTT.

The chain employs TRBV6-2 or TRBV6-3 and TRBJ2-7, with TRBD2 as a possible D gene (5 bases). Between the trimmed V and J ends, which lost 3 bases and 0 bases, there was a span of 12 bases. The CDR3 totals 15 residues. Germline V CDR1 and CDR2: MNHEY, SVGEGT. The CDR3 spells CASSYAGPLSYEQYF. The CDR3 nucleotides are TGTGCCAGCAGTTATGCGGGTCCCCTCTCCTACGAGCAGTACTTC.

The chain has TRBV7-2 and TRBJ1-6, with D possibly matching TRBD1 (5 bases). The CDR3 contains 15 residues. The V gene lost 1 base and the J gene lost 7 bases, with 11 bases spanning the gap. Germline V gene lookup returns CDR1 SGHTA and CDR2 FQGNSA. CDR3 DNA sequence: TGTGCCAGCAGCTTAGTTCAAGGGGCAAATTCACCCCTCCACTTT. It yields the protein CASSLVQGANSPLHF.

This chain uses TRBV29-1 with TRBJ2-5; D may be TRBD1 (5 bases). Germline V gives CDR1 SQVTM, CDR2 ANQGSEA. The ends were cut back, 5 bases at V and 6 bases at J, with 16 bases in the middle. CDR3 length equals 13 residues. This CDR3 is CSVLRQGGKTQYF. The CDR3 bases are TGCAGCGTTCTCCGGCAGGGCGGAAAGACCCAGTACTTC.

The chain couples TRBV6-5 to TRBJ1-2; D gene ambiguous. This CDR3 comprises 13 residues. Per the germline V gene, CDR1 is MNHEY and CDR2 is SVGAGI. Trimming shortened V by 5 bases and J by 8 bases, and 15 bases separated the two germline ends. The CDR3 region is CASSIEAMMGYTF. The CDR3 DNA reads TGTGCCAGCAGTATCGAGGCGATGATGGGCTACACCTTC.

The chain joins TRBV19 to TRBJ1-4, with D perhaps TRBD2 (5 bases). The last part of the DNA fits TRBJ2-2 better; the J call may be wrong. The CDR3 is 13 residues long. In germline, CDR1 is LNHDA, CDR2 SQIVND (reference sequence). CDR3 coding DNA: TGTGCCAGTAGTCCTTCTGGGGAGGGGGAGCTGTTTTTT. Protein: CASSPSGEGELFF.

The CDR3 here is CAPRAWESPETQYF. The CDR3 coding sequence is TGCGCCCCTCGAGCGTGGGAGTCCCCTGAGACCCAGTACTTC. The chain couples TRBV5-1 to TRBJ2-5; TRBD2 is a possible D gene (5 bases). The CDR3 sequence is 14 residues long. Germline V lookup: CDR1 SGHRS, CDR2 YFSETQ. Trimming cost V 10 bases and J 5 bases, with 21 bases left between them.

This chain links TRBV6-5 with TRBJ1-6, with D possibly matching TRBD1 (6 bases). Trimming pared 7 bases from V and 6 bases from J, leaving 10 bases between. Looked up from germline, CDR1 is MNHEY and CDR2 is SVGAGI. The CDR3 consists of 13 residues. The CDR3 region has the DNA TGTGCCAGCAACGCAGGGGTTAATTCACCCCTCCACTTT. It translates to CASNAGVNSPLHF.

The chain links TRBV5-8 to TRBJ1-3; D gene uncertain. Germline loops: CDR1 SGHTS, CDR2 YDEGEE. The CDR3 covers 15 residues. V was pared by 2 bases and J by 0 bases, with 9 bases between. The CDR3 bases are TGTGCCAGCAGCTTCAACAGAAACTCTGGAAACACCATATATTTT. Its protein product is CASSFNRNSGNTIYF.

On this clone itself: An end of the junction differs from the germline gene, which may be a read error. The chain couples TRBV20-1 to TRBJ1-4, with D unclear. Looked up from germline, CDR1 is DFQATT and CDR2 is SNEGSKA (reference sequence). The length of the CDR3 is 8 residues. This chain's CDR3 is CSDSGSHF. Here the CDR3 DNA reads TGCAGTGACTCAGGTTCTCATTTT.

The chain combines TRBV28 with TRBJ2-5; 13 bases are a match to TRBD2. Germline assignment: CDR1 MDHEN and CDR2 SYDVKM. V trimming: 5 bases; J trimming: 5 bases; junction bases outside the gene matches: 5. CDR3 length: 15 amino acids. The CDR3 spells CASSIPGLAGETQYF. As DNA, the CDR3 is TGTGCCAGCAGTATTCCGGGACTAGCGGGGGAGACCCAGTACTTC.

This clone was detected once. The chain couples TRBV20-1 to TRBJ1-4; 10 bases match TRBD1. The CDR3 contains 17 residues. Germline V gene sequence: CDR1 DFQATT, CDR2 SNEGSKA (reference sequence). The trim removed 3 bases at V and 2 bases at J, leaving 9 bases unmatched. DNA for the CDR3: TGCAGTGCTAGTATGCGGGACAGGGGTTTCACTAATGAAAAACTGTTTTTT. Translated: CSASMRDRGFTNEKLFF.

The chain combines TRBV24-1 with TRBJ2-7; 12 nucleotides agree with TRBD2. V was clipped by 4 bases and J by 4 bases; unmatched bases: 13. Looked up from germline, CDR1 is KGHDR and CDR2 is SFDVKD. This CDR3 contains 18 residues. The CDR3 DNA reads TGTGCCACCAGTGACCAAACTAGCGGGAGGACGTTTATGTACGAGCAGTACGTC. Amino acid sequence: CATSDQTSGRTFMYEQYV.

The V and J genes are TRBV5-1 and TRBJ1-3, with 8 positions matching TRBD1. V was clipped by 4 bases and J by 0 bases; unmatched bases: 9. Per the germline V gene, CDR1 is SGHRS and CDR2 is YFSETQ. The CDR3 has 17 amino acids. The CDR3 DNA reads TGCGCCAGCAGCAGCCCCTCAGGGGGCCCCTCTGGAAACACCATATATTTT. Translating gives CASSSPSGGPSGNTIYF.

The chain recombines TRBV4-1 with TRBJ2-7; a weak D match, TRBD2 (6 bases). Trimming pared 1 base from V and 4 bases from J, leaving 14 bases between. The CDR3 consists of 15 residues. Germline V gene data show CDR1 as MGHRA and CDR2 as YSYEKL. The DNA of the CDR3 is TGCGCCAGCAGCCAAGGGCGGGATTCCCTTTACGAGCAGTACGTC. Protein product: CASSQGRDSLYEQYV.

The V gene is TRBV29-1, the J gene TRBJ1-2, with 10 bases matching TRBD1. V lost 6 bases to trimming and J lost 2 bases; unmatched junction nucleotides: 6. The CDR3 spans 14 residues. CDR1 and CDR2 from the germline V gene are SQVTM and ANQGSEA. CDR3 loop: CSVQDRGENYGYTF. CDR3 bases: TGCAGCGTCCAGGACAGGGGGGAGAACTATGGCTACACCTTC.

The CDR3 is CASSPEGGSSYNEQFF. The DNA of the CDR3 is TGTGCCAGCAGCCCGGAGGGCGGAAGCTCCTACAATGAGCAGTTCTTC. The rearrangement joins TRBV7-8 to TRBJ2-1; a weak D match, TRBD2 (6 bases). Germline V lookup: CDR1 SGHVS, CDR2 FQNEAQ. The CDR3 spans 16 residues. Trimming cost V 5 bases and J 0 bases, with 14 bases left between them.

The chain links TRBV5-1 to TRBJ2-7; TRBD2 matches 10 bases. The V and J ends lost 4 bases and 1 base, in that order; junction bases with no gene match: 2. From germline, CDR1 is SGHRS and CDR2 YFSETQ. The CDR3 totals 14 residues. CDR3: CASSRTSGSYEQYV. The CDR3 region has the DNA TGCGCCAGCAGCAGGACTAGCGGTTCCTACGAGCAGTACGTC.

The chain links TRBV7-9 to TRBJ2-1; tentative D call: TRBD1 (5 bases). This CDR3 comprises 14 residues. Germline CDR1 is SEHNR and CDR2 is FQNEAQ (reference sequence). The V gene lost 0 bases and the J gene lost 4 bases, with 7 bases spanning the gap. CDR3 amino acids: CASSLAQGYNEQFF. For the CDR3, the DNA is TGTGCCAGCAGCTTAGCGCAGGGTTACAATGAGCAGTTCTTC.

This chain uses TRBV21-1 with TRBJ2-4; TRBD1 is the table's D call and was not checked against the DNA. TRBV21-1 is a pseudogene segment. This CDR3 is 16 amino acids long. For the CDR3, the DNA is TGTGCCAGCAGCCTTCGACAGGGTCTAGCCAAAAACATTCAGTACTTC. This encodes CASSLRQGLAKNIQYF.